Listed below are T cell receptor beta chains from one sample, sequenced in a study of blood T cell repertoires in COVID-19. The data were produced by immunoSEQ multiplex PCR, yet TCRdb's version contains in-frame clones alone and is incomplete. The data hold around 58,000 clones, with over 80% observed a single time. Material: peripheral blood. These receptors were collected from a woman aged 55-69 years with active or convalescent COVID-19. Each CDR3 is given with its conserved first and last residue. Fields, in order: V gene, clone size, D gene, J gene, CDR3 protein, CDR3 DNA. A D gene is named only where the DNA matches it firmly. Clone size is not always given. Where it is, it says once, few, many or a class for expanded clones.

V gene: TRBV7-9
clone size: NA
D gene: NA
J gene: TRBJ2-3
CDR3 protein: CASSYPRFQGLGTQYF
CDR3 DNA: TGTGCCAGCAGCTATCCCCGATTCCAGGGTCTCGGTACGCAGTATTTT

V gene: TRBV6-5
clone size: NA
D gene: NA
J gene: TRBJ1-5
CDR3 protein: CAGAELWGVDQPQHF
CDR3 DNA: TGTGCCGGTGCTGAGTTATGGGGCGTCGATCAGCCCCAGCATTTT

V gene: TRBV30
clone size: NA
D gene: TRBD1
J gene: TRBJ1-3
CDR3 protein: CAWSVGQTIYF
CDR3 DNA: TGTGCCTGGAGTGTGGGACAGACCATATATTTT

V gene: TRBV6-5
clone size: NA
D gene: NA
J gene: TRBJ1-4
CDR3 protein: CASSSSGEVKKKLFF
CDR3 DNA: TGTGCCAGCAGTTCTTCAGGGGAAGTTAAAAAAAAACTGTTTTTT

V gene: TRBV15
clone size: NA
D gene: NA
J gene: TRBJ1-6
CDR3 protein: CATSTPREANSPLHF
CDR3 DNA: TGTGCCACCAGCACCCCGAGGGAGGCAAATTCACCCCTCCACTTT

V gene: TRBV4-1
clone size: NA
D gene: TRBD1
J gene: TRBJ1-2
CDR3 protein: CASSHDRGRNGYTF
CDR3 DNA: TGCGCCAGCAGCCACGACAGGGGGCGCAACGGCTACACCTTC

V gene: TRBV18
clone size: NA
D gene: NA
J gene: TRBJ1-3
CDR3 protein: CASSPFNRNTIYF
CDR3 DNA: TGTGCCAGCTCACCCTTCAACAGAAACACCATATATTTT

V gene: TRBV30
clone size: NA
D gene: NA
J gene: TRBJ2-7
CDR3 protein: CAWSNRYEQYF
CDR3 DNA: TGTGCCTGGAGTAATAGATACGAGCAGTACTTC

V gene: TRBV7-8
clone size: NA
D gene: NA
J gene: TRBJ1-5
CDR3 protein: CASSPRERNRRAVNQPQHF
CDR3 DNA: TGTGCCAGCAGCCCCCGGGAGCGAAACAGGCGAGCCGTAAATCAGCCCCAGCATTTT

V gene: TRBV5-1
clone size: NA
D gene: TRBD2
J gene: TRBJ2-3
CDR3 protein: CASSQLAGATDTQYF
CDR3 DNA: TGCGCCAGCAGCCAACTAGCGGGGGCCACAGATACGCAGTATTTT

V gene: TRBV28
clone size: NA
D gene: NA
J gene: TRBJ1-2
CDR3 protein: CASSLRGGGYTF
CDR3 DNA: TGTGCCAGCAGTTTGCGGGGCGGTGGCTACACCTTC

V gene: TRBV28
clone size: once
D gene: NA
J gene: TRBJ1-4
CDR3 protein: CASKGQGNEKLFF
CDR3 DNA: TGTGCCAGCAAGGGTCAGGGAAATGAAAAACTGTTTTTT

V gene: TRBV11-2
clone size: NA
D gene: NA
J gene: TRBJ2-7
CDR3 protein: CASSLDTKGGYEQYF
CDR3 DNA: TGTGCCAGCAGCTTAGATACCAAAGGGGGCTACGAGCAGTACTTC

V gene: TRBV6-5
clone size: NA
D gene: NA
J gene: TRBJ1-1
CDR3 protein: CASTPTQANTEAFF
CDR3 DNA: TGTGCCAGCACCCCTACCCAGGCGAACACTGAAGCTTTCTTT

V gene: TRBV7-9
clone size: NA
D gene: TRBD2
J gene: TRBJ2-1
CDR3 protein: CASSLARLAEYNEQFF
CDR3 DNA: TGTGCCAGCAGCTTAGCCCGACTAGCGGAGTACAATGAGCAGTTCTTC

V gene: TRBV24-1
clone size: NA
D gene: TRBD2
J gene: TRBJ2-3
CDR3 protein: CATSDLGLAGGRNLRTDTQYF
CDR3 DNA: TGTGCCACCAGTGATTTGGGGCTAGCGGGGGGGCGGAATCTTCGCACAGATACGCAGTATTTT

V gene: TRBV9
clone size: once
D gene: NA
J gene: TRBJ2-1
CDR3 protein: CASSVLRDHEQFF
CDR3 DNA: TGTGCCAGCAGCGTACTGCGGGATCATGAGCAGTTCTTC

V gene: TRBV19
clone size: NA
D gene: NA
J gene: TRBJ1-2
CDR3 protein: CAIRGGPGYTF
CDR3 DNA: TGTGCCATCCGCGGGGGGCCCGGCTACACCTTC

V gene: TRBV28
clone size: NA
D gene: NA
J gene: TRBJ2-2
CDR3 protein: CASTEGRDTGELFF
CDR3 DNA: TGTGCCAGCACGGAGGGACGGGACACCGGGGAGCTGTTTTTT

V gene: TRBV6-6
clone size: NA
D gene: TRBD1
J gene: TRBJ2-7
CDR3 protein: CASSYSRTGGTYEQYF
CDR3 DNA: TGTGCCAGCAGTTACTCCCGGACAGGCGGAACCTACGAGCAGTACTTC

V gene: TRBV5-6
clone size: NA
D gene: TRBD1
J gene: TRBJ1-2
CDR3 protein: CASSPRPQGAGANYGYTF
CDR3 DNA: TGTGCCAGCAGCCCCCGCCCTCAGGGGGCAGGGGCTAACTATGGCTACACCTTC

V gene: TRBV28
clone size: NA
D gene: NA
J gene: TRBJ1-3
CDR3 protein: CASSLLESSGNTIYF
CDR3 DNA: TGTGCCAGCAGTCTCTTAGAGAGCTCTGGAAACACCATATATTTT

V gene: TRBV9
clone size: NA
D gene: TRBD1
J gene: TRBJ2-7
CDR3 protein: CASSLGQGYEQYF
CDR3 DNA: TGTGCCAGCAGCCTAGGACAGGGCTACGAGCAGTACTTC